The sequence of this T cell receptor (beta chain) was determined in a study of CD8+ T cells in alopecia areata. Study at large: Each of the treated patients was given oral tofacitinib, 5 to 10 mg twice daily, for moderate-to-severe alopecia areata. Overall study findings and caveats: In scalp samples, resident alphabeta T cells of normal skin are also sequenced. An increase in clonality over normal scalp was evident in lesional scalp, especially alopecia totalis/universalis.

The investigators collected lesional scalp punch biopsies and peripheral blood from alopecia areata patients. CDR1 is SNHLY and CDR2 is FYNNEI in the germline V gene. CDR3 length: 15 residues. Germline trimming cut 4 bases from V and 0 bases from J; bases unmatched to any gene: 4. Only a few counts were recorded for this clone. Its specificity is not known. cDNA prepared by RNA extraction and subsequent reverse transcription served as the template for sequencing. This table comes from immunoSEQ multiplex PCR, and its TCRdb copy is limited to in-frame clones, with some not included. The sample has over 100,000 clones; approximately 49% are singletons.

This sample comprised CD8+ T cells sorted from blood, obtained at week 0. This chain joins TRBV2 and TRBJ2-5, with 8 bases fitting TRBD2. The source is a human donor with alopecia areata. The CDR3 reads CASSATSAYQETQYF. DNA for the CDR3: TGTGCCAGCAGTGCGACTAGCGCGTACCAAGAGACCCAGTACTTC. Full variable domain (missing parts from reference TRBV2 and TRBJ2-5): EPEVTQTPSHQVTQMGQEVILRCVPISNHLYFYWYRQILGQKVEFLVSFYNNEISEKSEIFDDQFSVERPDGSNFTLKIRSTKLEDSAMYFCASSATSAYQETQYFGPGTRLLVL.